The sequence of this T cell receptor (beta chain) was determined in a study of blood T cell repertoires in COVID-19. Study summary: Samples of COVID-19 (acute and convalescent) were obtained from the United States, Italy and Spain. Sources were T cells, B-cell-depleted T cells, or PBMCs; the material itself was cDNA or gDNA.

Authors' processing steps: Reference gene primer amplification yielded estimated nucleated cell counts. Method: immunoSEQ multiplex PCR; TCRdb's copy keeps in-frame clones and lacks some. V, J and clone size derive from that table, while D and trimming were established from the DNA sequence. The sample yields around 99,000 clones, around three quarters seen once. This CDR3 contains 17 residues. The junction had 12 bases not matched to a gene; V was cut back by 4 bases and J by 9 bases. Germline loops: CDR1 SGDLS, CDR2 YYNGEE. Input material: peripheral blood. This chain links TRBV9 with TRBJ2-3, with 15 bases aligning to TRBD2. This clonotype originated in a human donor in a cohort sampled during active or convalescent COVID-19. The CDR3 is CASSQKRTSGGAGTQYF. The CDR3 nucleotides are TGTGCCAGCAGCCAAAAAAGGACTAGCGGGGGGGCCGGGACGCAGTATTTT.